The TCR beta chain under discussion was sequenced for a study of Ad26.COV2.S vaccination and SARS-CoV-2 variants. Across the study: Ad26.COV2.S arm of COV1001 included the donor. Study-level results: It was vaccine recipients, not placebo recipients, who had the higher spike-specific TCR breadth.

As for treatment: around 19 received Ad26.COV2.S at low or high dose, single or two shots; five or six received placebo; per-sample allocation not given. Collection of samples fell on day 63 after the first vaccine or placebo injection. The method was immunoSEQ multiplex PCR; TCRdb's version includes in-frame clones alone and lacks a portion of them. The data show about 410,000 clones, with more than 85% seen just once and 3% to 3.5% held by the top ten. Germline-derived CDR1 and CDR2 are MNHNY and SVGAGI (reference sequence). The CDR3 has 14 amino acids. V shed 4 bases and J shed 2 bases, with 11 bases lying between them. A few counts support this clone. The antigen is not known.

J is TRBJ1-2 and V is TRBV6-6; D is perhaps TRBD1 (5 bases). The receptor was derived from a person aged 18-60 years who received the Ad26.COV2.S COVID-19 vaccine or a placebo. Here the sequenced sample was peripheral blood, taken in a trial of Ad26.COV2.S vaccine versus placebo. CDR3 sequence: CASSFSGANYGYTF. DNA of the CDR3: TGTGCCAGCAGTTTCTCCGGGGCCAACTATGGCTACACCTTC.